The 11 T cell receptor beta chains below all came from one sample that was sequenced in a study of T cells in Graves' hyperthyroidism and ophthalmopathy. Amplified TCR beta CDR3 regions derived from RNA transcripts. The HTBI primer set drove a first-round RT-PCR of the TCR CDR3. TCRdb fed the multiplex PCR reads into MiXCR, producing one record per CDR3 protein. The data hold about 250,000 distinct CDR3 sequences, with roughly 20% observed a single time. The sample comprised blood. Receptors originate from a man aged 25-40 years with Graves' ophthalmopathy.

This clonotype has at least ten counts. The chain employs TRBV2 and TRBJ2-7; 7 bases agree with TRBD1. The trim removed 5 bases at V and 2 bases at J, leaving 3 bases unmatched. This CDR3 spans 13 amino acids. Germline values: CDR1 SNHLY, CDR2 FYNNEI. The CDR3 DNA reads as TGTGCCAGCAGTACAGGGGACCCCTACGAGCAGTACTTC. Translated: CASSTGDPYEQYF. The whole variable domain, filled in from reference TRBV2 and TRBJ2-7, reads EPEVTQTPSHQVTQMGQEVILRCVPISNHLYFYWYRQILGQKVEFLVSFYNNEISEKSEIFDDQFSVERPDGSNFTLKIRSTKLEDSAMYFCASSTGDPYEQYFGPGTRLTVT.

This chain joins TRBV7-9 and TRBJ1-4, with D uncertain. V was shortened by 2 bases and J by 6 bases, with 13 bases between the two germline ends. CDR1 and CDR2 from the germline V gene are SEHNR and FQNEAQ (reference sequence). The CDR3 is made up of 15 amino acids. The CDR3 DNA reads as TGTGCCAGCAGCTTATTAGGAGCGATAGATGAAAAACTGTTTTTT. It codes for CASSLLGAIDEKLFF.

This clonotype was recorded many times. The rearrangement uses TRBV3-1 and TRBJ1-1, with D unclear. V was clipped by 3 bases and J by 1 base, with 12 bases between them. Germline V gene sequence: CDR1 LGHDT, CDR2 YNNKEL (reference sequence). The length of the CDR3 is 15 residues. The CDR3 loop reads CASSHRGWGNTEAFF. In nucleotides, the CDR3 is TGTGCCAGCAGCCACAGAGGTTGGGGGAACACTGAAGCTTTCTTT.

CDR3 in amino acids: CASSTPGYGGEKLFF. CDR3 DNA: TGTGCCAGCAGCACGCCGGGATATGGCGGTGAAAAACTGTTTTTT. The chain links TRBV7-2 to TRBJ1-4, with D unclear. This CDR3 is 15 amino acids long. Trimming cost V 5 bases and J 7 bases, with 17 bases left between them. CDR1 SGHTA and CDR2 FQGNSA come from the germline V gene.

Ten or more counts support this clonotype. CDR3 DNA sequence: TGTGCCAGCAGCTTAGTCGCGGTCCTCTCTAGCACAGATACGCAGTATTTT. Translated: CASSLVAVLSSTDTQYF. The chain employs TRBV7-8 and TRBJ2-3; D remains ambiguous. The V and J ends lost 1 base and 0 bases respectively, with 14 bases between them. CDR1 and CDR2 from the germline V gene are SGHVS and FQNEAQ. The CDR3 runs to 17 residues. The whole variable domain, filled in from reference TRBV7-8 and TRBJ2-3, reads GAGVSQSPRYKVAKRGQDVALRCDPISGHVSLFWYQQALGQGPEFLTYFQNEAQLDKSGLPSDRFFAERPEGSVSTLKIQRTQQEDSAVYLCASSLVAVLSSTDTQYFGPGTRLTVL.

The J gene is TRBJ1-3, the V gene TRBV16; D is ambiguous. V was clipped by 2 bases and J by 4 bases, with 6 bases between them. In germline, CDR1 is KGHSY, CDR2 FQNENV. The CDR3 has 13 residues. CDR3 amino acids: CASSQGRGNTIYF. The CDR3 nucleotides are TGTGCCAGCAGCCAAGGACGAGGAAACACCATATATTTT.

This clonotype was seen a few times. This chain connects TRBV19 to TRBJ1-1; 9 bases agree with TRBD1. Germline trimming cut 6 bases from V and 1 base from J; bases unmatched to any gene: 9. Germline lookup yields CDR1 LNHDA and CDR2 SQIVND (reference sequence). This CDR3 is 16 amino acids long. The CDR3 sequence: CASRNGQGFWNTEAFF. The CDR3 DNA sequence: TGTGCCAGTAGAAACGGACAGGGGTTCTGGAACACTGAAGCTTTCTTT.

This clonotype has at least ten counts. V gene TRBV6-2 or TRBV6-3 combines with J gene TRBJ2-7; a possible D gene is TRBD2 (6 bases). Germline V gene lookup returns CDR1 MNHEY and CDR2 SVGEGT. The V and J ends lost 4 bases and 3 bases respectively, with 7 bases between them. The length of the CDR3 is 12 residues. The CDR3 loop reads CASSWDFYEQYF. In nucleotides, the CDR3 is TGTGCCAGCAGTTGGGACTTCTACGAGCAGTACTTC.

This clonotype was seen at least ten times. The V call is TRBV4-1, the J call TRBJ2-7; 8 nucleotides agree with TRBD2. With 3 bases clipped from V and 4 bases from J, the junction kept 8 bases outside the gene matches. CDR3 length: 15 residues. Germline V CDR1 and CDR2: MGHRA, YSYEKL. The chain's CDR3 is CASSQDGTSGYEQYF. For the CDR3, the DNA is TGCGCCAGCAGCCAGGACGGGACTAGTGGTTACGAGCAGTACTTC.

V is TRBV7-8 and J is TRBJ1-2; D is unclear. The CDR3 is made up of 14 amino acids. Trimming stripped 1 base from V and 7 bases from J, with 13 bases between. The germline V gene encodes CDR1 SGHVS and CDR2 FQNEAQ. The CDR3: CASSLELGSLGYTF. Here the CDR3 DNA reads TGTGCCAGCAGCTTAGAGCTGGGTTCACTTGGCTACACCTTC.

In this sample, this clonotype turned up a few times. This chain links TRBV12-3 or TRBV12-4 with TRBJ2-7, with TRBD1 matching over 8 bases. The length of the CDR3 is 14 residues. Losses at the gene ends were 5 bases for V and 6 bases for J; bases not matched to a gene: 9. The chain's CDR3 is CASSIQGESPEQYF. In DNA, the CDR3 is TGTGCCAGCAGTATACAGGGGGAAAGTCCCGAGCAGTACTTC.